This T cell receptor (beta chain) was sequenced in a study of cytomegalovirus exposure and HLA in healthy donors. Turning to the study itself: Among the approximately 430 donors who were genotyped, roughly 85% fell in the genetic ancestry cluster that is associated with self-reported Caucasian donors.

V gave up 0 bases and J gave up 5 bases; unmatched junction bases: 3. The CDR3 has 16 amino acids. The germline gives CDR1 SEHNR, CDR2 FQNEAQ (reference sequence). Whole-study findings and limits: Donors were assumed by presence/absence analyses to have roughly uniform sequencing depth. A prior analysis recorded that most TCR beta V segments were productive about 87% or about 30% of the time.

The PCR made use of 60 Vbeta and 13 Jbeta primers. In the source study's methods: Later work found 65 million to 90 million unique TCR beta chains, with roughly 11 million shared. Data came from immunoSEQ multiplex PCR; TCRdb stores just in-frame clones and leaves some out. V and J calls and clone size are as listed in that table; D and trimming were resolved from the DNA. The sample lists about 160,000 clones, about 85% occurring once. Remarks on this clone: Its antigen is not identified.

The rearrangement links TRBV7-9 to TRBJ2-2, with TRBD2 matching over 10 bases. The sequence was obtained from a male donor in good health and CMV-seropositive. Material for sequencing was PBMCs. This chain's CDR3 is CASSLARTSGTGELFF. In nucleotides, the CDR3 is TGTGCCAGCAGCTTAGCTAGGACTAGCGGTACCGGGGAGCTGTTTTTT.